This T cell receptor beta chain came from a study of a mutant IDH1 vaccine in newly diagnosed glioma. Sample time point: baseline, week 1 (first vaccination visit). Treatment: pre-vaccination baseline after standard-of-care therapy. TCRdb keeps only in-frame clones here, not all; method: immunoSEQ multiplex PCR. The data contain approximately 92,000 clones, roughly 80% of them singletons. The clonotype comes from a woman between 50 and 59 years old with glioma. Sequencing used PBMCs, obtained from a glioma patient treated with radiotherapy, temozolomide or both.

The CDR3 nucleotides read TGCGCCAGCAGCCCGGTAAGGGGAGACTATGGCTACACCTTC. This sequence encodes CASSPVRGDYGYTF. The V call is TRBV5-1, the J call TRBJ1-2; the D gene is possibly TRBD1 (5 bases). The CDR3 covers 14 residues. Trimming stripped 4 bases from V and 3 bases from J, with 13 bases between. Germline assignment: CDR1 SGHRS and CDR2 YFSETQ.